This TCR beta chain was obtained from a study of cytomegalovirus exposure and HLA in healthy donors. CDR1 and CDR2 (germline): LNHDA, SQIVND (reference sequence). CDR3 size: 15 residues. V dropped 5 bases and J dropped 0 bases, with 10 bases sitting between them. PCR employed 60 Vbeta and 13 Jbeta primers. Clones were sequenced by immunoSEQ multiplex PCR, and TCRdb holds only the in-frame ones, with some missing. The table lists 170,000 or so clones, around four fifths of them singletons. The genes are TRBV19 and TRBJ1-4; the D is unclear. The TCR sequence derives from a woman between 45 and 60 years old in good health and CMV-seropositive. Sequences were obtained from PBMCs. The DNA of the CDR3 is TGTGCCAGTAGTTTCCGAGGTTCAACTAATGAAAAACTGTTTTTT. Translating gives CASSFRGSTNEKLFF.